One sample yielded the 18 T cell receptor beta chains listed below, sequenced in a study of blood T cell repertoires in COVID-19 (dated by TCRdb to the early 2020s). The method behind the library was the immunoSEQ multiplex PCR assay. The table comes from immuneACCESS by way of TCRdb, which keeps in-frame sequences with V and J called. Part of the clones is missing from these tables; in studies checked, under half for an unresolved V gene and the rest for unknown reasons. The sample table shows almost 200,000 clones, and approximately 86% are seen once. The ten largest make up around 0.93% of the sample. Sequencing was carried out using peripheral blood. These receptors were taken from a man in his 60s with COVID-19, enrolled during active disease.

This clone was recorded only once. The J gene is TRBJ2-7, the V gene TRBV27, with D possibly matching TRBD2 (5 bases). V dropped 8 bases and J dropped 2 bases, with 10 bases sitting between them. The CDR3 totals 12 residues. CDR1 is MNHEY, CDR2 SMNVEV, per germline (reference sequence). CDR3 amino acids: CASGSEAYEQYF. The DNA of the CDR3 is TGTGCCAGCGGATCGGAGGCCTACGAGCAGTACTTC.

The rearrangement joins TRBV5-1 to TRBJ1-2; D may be TRBD1 (6 bases). V dropped 4 bases and J dropped 4 bases, with 17 bases sitting between them. CDR3 size: 15 residues. Looked up from germline, CDR1 is SGHRS and CDR2 is YFSETQ. CDR3 in DNA: TGCGCCAGCAGCACCCACAGGGTAATAGCCTATGGCTACACCTTC. It specifies CASSTHRVIAYGYTF.

This chain joins TRBV6-1 and TRBJ1-5; D perhaps matches TRBD1 (6 bases). This CDR3 has 14 residues. Trimming removed 0 bases from V and 4 bases from J, with 7 bases in between. Germline CDR1 reads MNHNS; CDR2 reads SASEGT. DNA for the CDR3: TGTGCCAGCAGTGAAGCCCAGGGGAATCAGCCCCAGCATTTT. This sequence encodes CASSEAQGNQPQHF.

This chain uses TRBV4-1 with TRBJ1-2; perhaps TRBD1 as D (5 bases). V gave up 0 bases and J gave up 7 bases, with 18 bases separating them. The germline gives CDR1 MGHRA, CDR2 YSYEKL. The CDR3 runs 16 residues. The CDR3 nucleotides read TGCGCCAGCAGCCAAGATAAGGGACTACAAAGGGCTGGCTACACCTTC. As protein: CASSQDKGLQRAGYTF.

This clone was picked up a small number of times. The rearrangement links TRBV24-1 to TRBJ2-2; no clear D. Germline-derived CDR1 and CDR2 are KGHDR and SFDVKD. With 6 bases removed from V and 5 bases from J, the gap between germline ends came to 3 bases. CDR3 length: 11 residues. The CDR3, as DNA: TGTGCCACCAGTTATACCGGGGAGCTGTTTTTT. Residues: CATSYTGELFF.

This clone was counted a few times. The chain has TRBV28 and TRBJ1-5, with a tentative D call TRBD1 (5 bases). Germline V gene sequence: CDR1 MDHEN, CDR2 SYDVKM. The V end lost 6 bases, the J end lost 5 bases, and 5 bases lay between the germline ends. This CDR3 is built from 11 residues. The CDR3 coding sequence is TGTGCCAGCAGAGGGGATCAGCCCCAGCATTTT. Encoded protein: CASRGDQPQHF.

This chain joins TRBV19 and TRBJ1-5; 7 bases are shared with TRBD1. The CDR3 runs to 15 residues. Per the germline V gene, CDR1 is LNHDA and CDR2 is SQIVND (reference sequence). After removal of 3 bases from V and 3 bases from J, the junction contained 5 bases not matched to a gene. CDR3 DNA sequence: TGTGCCAGTAGTATCGGACAGGCCAACAATCAGCCCCAGCATTTT. As protein: CASSIGQANNQPQHF.

The chain recombines TRBV6-5 with TRBJ2-5; D gene ambiguous. The length of the CDR3 is 13 residues. With 5 bases removed from V and 2 bases from J, the gap between germline ends came to 9 bases. CDR1 and CDR2 (germline): MNHEY, SVGAGI. Here the CDR3 DNA reads TGTGCCAGCAGTCGCCGGGTTCAAGAGACCCAGTACTTC. Translating it yields CASSRRVQETQYF.

The chain combines TRBV6-1 with TRBJ1-3; TRBD1 matches 7 bases. V shed 0 bases and J 2 bases; nucleotides not matched to a gene: 4. The CDR3 loop spans 16 amino acids. Germline V gene lookup returns CDR1 MNHNS and CDR2 SASEGT. CDR3 nucleotide sequence: TGTGCCAGCAGTGAAGCGCTACAGGGGCCTGGAAACACCATATATTTT. It encodes CASSEALQGPGNTIYF.

V and J are TRBV7-9 and TRBJ2-4; 8 positions agree with TRBD1. V lost 1 base, J lost 0 bases, and 8 bases stayed unmatched. The V gene's germline CDR1 is SEHNR and CDR2 FQNEAQ (reference sequence). The CDR3 has 18 residues. The CDR3 DNA follows: TGTGCCAGCAGCTTAGGTCCCCGGACAGGGCTAGCCAAAAACATTCAGTACTTC. This gives the protein CASSLGPRTGLAKNIQYF. The full variable domain, rest sourced from reference TRBV7-9 and TRBJ2-4, is DTGVSQNPRHKITKRGQNVTFRCDPISEHNRLYWYRQTLGQGPEFLTYFQNEAQLEKSRLLSDRFSAERPKGSFSTLEIQRTEQGDSAMYLCASSLGPRTGLAKNIQYFGAGTRLSVL.

The chain is built from TRBV5-4 and TRBJ1-4; D unresolved. CDR3 length equals 15 residues. Trimming shortened V by 3 bases and J by 1 base, and 10 bases separated the two germline ends. Germline lookup yields CDR1 SGHNT and CDR2 YYREEE (reference sequence). This CDR3 reads CASSSGGLTNEKLFF. CDR3 DNA sequence: TGTGCCAGCAGCTCGGGAGGGTTAACTAATGAAAAACTGTTTTTT.

J is TRBJ1-5 and V is TRBV28, with D hard to call. The CDR3 is made up of 16 amino acids. In germline, CDR1 is MDHEN, CDR2 SYDVKM. The germline V and J ends were trimmed by 6 bases and 5 bases, with 20 bases remaining between them. CDR3 DNA sequence: TGTGCCAGCAGAGCCTCCCCCGCGGCGGAGGATCAGCCCCAGCATTTT. This codes for CASRASPAAEDQPQHF. The whole variable domain, filled in from reference TRBV28 and TRBJ1-5, reads DVKVTQSSRYLVKRTGEKVFLECVQDMDHENMFWYRQDPGLGLRLIYFSYDVKMKEKGDIPEGYSVSREKKERFSLILESASTNQTSMYLCASRASPAAEDQPQHFGDGTRLSIL.

This sequence joins TRBV5-8 and TRBJ2-1; 8 bases match TRBD2. Germline lookup yields CDR1 SGHTS and CDR2 YDEGEE. The CDR3 sequence is 15 residues long. Trimming cost V 0 bases and J 10 bases; bases outside gene matches: 9. This chain's CDR3 is CASSLGQRGTGEQFF. CDR3 DNA sequence: TGTGCCAGCAGCTTGGGCCAGCGGGGGACCGGCGAGCAGTTCTTC.

This chain connects TRBV27 to TRBJ2-7; D may be TRBD2 (6 bases). Germline V lookup: CDR1 MNHEY, CDR2 SMNVEV (reference sequence). The CDR3 totals 16 residues. Trimming removed 4 bases at V and 2 bases at J, with 18 bases between. The chain's CDR3 is CASSSGRFPLPYEQYF. CDR3 nucleotide sequence: TGTGCCAGCAGTTCTGGGAGGTTTCCTCTTCCCTACGAGCAGTACTTC.

This clone was detected once. The CDR3 here is CAGLLRAAGRNQPQHF. CDR3 sequence (DNA): TGTGCCGGCCTTTTGAGGGCCGCCGGCCGAAATCAGCCCCAGCATTTT. V and J are TRBV6-4 and TRBJ1-5; D unresolved. Trimming shortened V by 11 bases and J by 4 bases, and 24 bases separated the two germline ends. The CDR3 has 16 amino acids. The V gene's germline CDR1 is MRHNA and CDR2 SNTAGT.

The chain uses TRBV28 and TRBJ2-7; 10 bases match TRBD2. The CDR3 sequence is 14 residues long. V was clipped by 2 bases and J by 6 bases; unmatched bases: 4. Germline V CDR1 and CDR2: MDHEN, SYDVKM. This CDR3 is CASSLLAGAGEQYF. CDR3 coding DNA: TGTGCCAGCAGTTTACTAGCGGGAGCGGGCGAGCAGTACTTC.

The table lists this clone with a few counts. The rearrangement uses TRBV6-5 and TRBJ2-3, with TRBD2 matching over 9 bases. Germline assignment: CDR1 MNHEY and CDR2 SVGAGI. This CDR3 is built from 15 residues. Losses at the gene ends were 5 bases for V and 2 bases for J; bases not matched to a gene: 5. CDR3 sequence: CASSSGGTTTDTQYF. The CDR3 DNA follows: TGTGCCAGCAGTAGCGGGGGGACTACCACAGATACGCAGTATTTT.

On this clone: One end of the junction varies from germline; a read error may be responsible. J is TRBJ2-1 and V is TRBV6-5, with D possibly matching TRBD1 (5 bases). The CDR3 contains 13 residues. The germline gives CDR1 MNHEY, CDR2 SVGAGI. The CDR3: CASSYSMDNEQFF. The CDR3 nucleotides read TGTGCCAGCAGTTACTCGATGGACAACGAGCAGTTCTTC.